These T cell receptor beta chains were read from a single sample in a study of T cell responses to AZD1222 COVID-19 vaccine. Libraries were prepared by immunoSEQ multiplex PCR; TCRdb keeps only in-frame clonotypes and omits some of them. Of over 90,000 clones listed, about 88% are singletons. Material: peripheral blood, obtained on day 0 of AZD1222 vaccination. The receptors stem from an adult in good health. Each CDR3 is given without its conserved first and last residue. The order of the fields is clone size, D gene, J gene, V gene, CDR3 protein. D genes are given only for firm matches. The listing skips clone size in some rows; elsewhere it reads once, few, many or a size class.

clone_size: .
d_call: TRBD1
j_call: TRBJ2-2
v_call: TRBV6-2/TRBV6-3
cdr3_aa: ASSPGDRLTGELF

clone_size: few
d_call: TRBD2
j_call: TRBJ2-3
v_call: TRBV28
cdr3_aa: ASSLRPGGSDTQY

clone_size: .
d_call: TRBD2
j_call: TRBJ2-3
v_call: TRBV5-1
cdr3_aa: ASSRTSGASTDTQY

clone_size: .
d_call: .
j_call: TRBJ1-1
v_call: TRBV3-1/TRBV3-2
cdr3_aa: ASSLRTVNTEAF

clone_size: .
d_call: .
j_call: TRBJ1-5
v_call: TRBV10-3
cdr3_aa: AISESSQPQH

clone_size: .
d_call: .
j_call: TRBJ1-1
v_call: TRBV4-3
cdr3_aa: ASSQDRNTEAF

clone_size: .
d_call: .
j_call: TRBJ1-5
v_call: TRBV10-3
cdr3_aa: AISEEKEVIQH

clone_size: .
d_call: .
j_call: TRBJ2-4
v_call: TRBV19
cdr3_aa: ASSPPVYKTIQY

clone_size: .
d_call: .
j_call: TRBJ2-5
v_call: TRBV5-1
cdr3_aa: ASSLRGTLETQY

clone_size: .
d_call: .
j_call: TRBJ1-6
v_call: TRBV7-3
cdr3_aa: ASSLTGRDNSPLH

clone_size: .
d_call: .
j_call: TRBJ1-3
v_call: TRBV6-2/TRBV6-3
cdr3_aa: ASSFRRELTGNTIY

clone_size: .
d_call: TRBD1
j_call: TRBJ2-5
v_call: TRBV5-1
cdr3_aa: ASSLPGQGQETQY

clone_size: .
d_call: TRBD1
j_call: TRBJ2-7
v_call: TRBV7-6
cdr3_aa: ASSLDRGPYEQY

clone_size: .
d_call: TRBD2
j_call: TRBJ2-2
v_call: TRBV6-5
cdr3_aa: ASRPGLGAGELF

clone_size: .
d_call: .
j_call: TRBJ2-7
v_call: TRBV7-2
cdr3_aa: ASSFSPGYEQY

clone_size: .
d_call: .
j_call: TRBJ2-3
v_call: TRBV29-1
cdr3_aa: SAEAGSDTQY

clone_size: .
d_call: .
j_call: TRBJ2-2
v_call: TRBV19
cdr3_aa: ARPVPSSNTGELF

clone_size: .
d_call: .
j_call: TRBJ2-7
v_call: TRBV5-1
cdr3_aa: ASADTGYEQY

clone_size: .
d_call: .
j_call: TRBJ1-3
v_call: TRBV5-4
cdr3_aa: ASSLGAESSGNTIY

clone_size: .
d_call: .
j_call: TRBJ2-5
v_call: TRBV2
cdr3_aa: ASSELNGAQY

clone_size: .
d_call: .
j_call: TRBJ2-6
v_call: TRBV11-2
cdr3_aa: ASSLEPVKTADSGANVLT

clone_size: once
d_call: .
j_call: TRBJ2-7
v_call: TRBV5-1
cdr3_aa: ASSLDLGPYEQY

clone_size: .
d_call: .
j_call: TRBJ1-5
v_call: TRBV28
cdr3_aa: ASSLPDRNQPQH

clone_size: .
d_call: .
j_call: TRBJ1-1
v_call: TRBV5-1
cdr3_aa: ASSLEGGRATEAF

clone_size: .
d_call: TRBD1
j_call: TRBJ2-3
v_call: TRBV5-1
cdr3_aa: ASSLGGQGRSAQY

clone_size: .
d_call: .
j_call: TRBJ2-4
v_call: TRBV29-1
cdr3_aa: SVQGVENIQY

clone_size: .
d_call: TRBD1
j_call: TRBJ1-3
v_call: TRBV5-1
cdr3_aa: ASSYGTAEGTIY

clone_size: .
d_call: .
j_call: TRBJ1-6
v_call: TRBV2
cdr3_aa: ASSAAHNSPLH

clone_size: .
d_call: TRBD1
j_call: TRBJ1-2
v_call: TRBV28
cdr3_aa: ASSLTRDRA

clone_size: .
d_call: TRBD1
j_call: TRBJ2-5
v_call: TRBV2
cdr3_aa: ASSEDRGLETQY

clone_size: .
d_call: .
j_call: TRBJ1-5
v_call: TRBV3-1/TRBV3-2
cdr3_aa: ASSQDAGQPQH

clone_size: .
d_call: TRBD1
j_call: TRBJ1-1
v_call: TRBV5-5
cdr3_aa: ASSGQGGMNTEAF

clone_size: .
d_call: .
j_call: TRBJ1-1
v_call: TRBV18
cdr3_aa: ASSPLPTEAF

clone_size: .
d_call: .
j_call: TRBJ2-1
v_call: TRBV20-1
cdr3_aa: SARIYNEQF

clone_size: .
d_call: TRBD2
j_call: TRBJ2-7
v_call: TRBV6-2/TRBV6-3
cdr3_aa: ASSYGPTERGPYEQY

clone_size: .
d_call: .
j_call: TRBJ1-6
v_call: TRBV28
cdr3_aa: ASMAGGNSPLH

clone_size: .
d_call: TRBD2
j_call: TRBJ2-5
v_call: TRBV10-3
cdr3_aa: AISELILAGGFQETQY

clone_size: .
d_call: .
j_call: TRBJ1-5
v_call: TRBV3-1/TRBV3-2
cdr3_aa: ASANGVGGNQPQH

clone_size: .
d_call: .
j_call: TRBJ2-3
v_call: TRBV4-2
cdr3_aa: ASSQDLVGGYTDTQY

clone_size: .
d_call: .
j_call: TRBJ1-1
v_call: TRBV12-3/TRBV12-4
cdr3_aa: ASSSGGPAF

clone_size: .
d_call: TRBD1
j_call: TRBJ2-1
v_call: TRBV29-1
cdr3_aa: SVEKGTGDSYNEQF

clone_size: .
d_call: .
j_call: TRBJ1-5
v_call: TRBV14
cdr3_aa: ASSQDLDQPQH

clone_size: .
d_call: TRBD2
j_call: TRBJ2-1
v_call: TRBV5-4
cdr3_aa: ASSFTSGSNEQF

clone_size: .
d_call: .
j_call: TRBJ1-6
v_call: TRBV28
cdr3_aa: ASRRDQNSPLH

clone_size: .
d_call: .
j_call: TRBJ2-7
v_call: TRBV5-1
cdr3_aa: ASSFGSSYEQY

clone_size: .
d_call: .
j_call: TRBJ1-2
v_call: TRBV20-1
cdr3_aa: SAGADYGYT

clone_size: .
d_call: .
j_call: TRBJ2-1
v_call: TRBV29-1
cdr3_aa: SVVGGRGYNEQF

clone_size: .
d_call: .
j_call: TRBJ1-5
v_call: TRBV19
cdr3_aa: ASSIDQNQPQH

clone_size: .
d_call: .
j_call: TRBJ2-7
v_call: TRBV10-3
cdr3_aa: AISESWPKLHEQY

clone_size: .
d_call: .
j_call: TRBJ2-3
v_call: TRBV18
cdr3_aa: ASSPQAVPSTDTQY

clone_size: .
d_call: .
j_call: TRBJ1-1
v_call: TRBV24-1
cdr3_aa: ATSDGFGDDAWRAF

clone_size: once
d_call: TRBD1
j_call: TRBJ1-2
v_call: TRBV7-2
cdr3_aa: ASSLVVRDRFGYT

clone_size: .
d_call: .
j_call: TRBJ2-7
v_call: TRBV3-1/TRBV3-2
cdr3_aa: ASSPRGATEFEQY

clone_size: .
d_call: .
j_call: TRBJ1-5
v_call: TRBV6-1
cdr3_aa: ASSEIQPQH

clone_size: .
d_call: TRBD1
j_call: TRBJ2-6
v_call: TRBV9
cdr3_aa: ASSFRDRGLSGANVLT

clone_size: once
d_call: .
j_call: TRBJ1-2
v_call: TRBV5-6
cdr3_aa: ASSSGPGRSDGYT

clone_size: once
d_call: TRBD2
j_call: TRBJ2-1
v_call: TRBV4-3
cdr3_aa: ASSQGAGAYNEQF

clone_size: .
d_call: .
j_call: TRBJ1-1
v_call: TRBV9
cdr3_aa: ASSPRTGTIGAF